The clone carrying this T cell receptor (beta chain) was observed many times. Its antigen is currently unknown. This CDR3 is built from 14 residues. This sample stems from a study of beta chain features in type 1 diabetes. For the study at large: The examined sorted cells totaled around 100 million across samples.

Isolated RNA was reverse transcribed in full, so expressed TCRB transcripts were sequenced. Libraries were prepared by immunoSEQ multiplex PCR; TCRdb keeps only in-frame clonotypes and omits some of them. The sample records 500,000 to 850,000 clones, around 15% being singletons. Regarding the study as a whole: Moderate but significant shortening of TCRB CDR3s was recorded in all four CD4+ subsets from Type 1 diabetes patients.

This TCR came from a man aged 18 to 30 with type 1 diabetes. The J gene is TRBJ1-6, the V gene TRBV21-1. TRBV21-1 counts as a pseudogene. Sequenced material: naive CD4+ T cells from blood. DNA of the CDR3: TGTGCCAGCAGCAAAGTCGAGGGACCCTCACCCCTCCACTTT. Protein: CASSKVEGPSPLHF.